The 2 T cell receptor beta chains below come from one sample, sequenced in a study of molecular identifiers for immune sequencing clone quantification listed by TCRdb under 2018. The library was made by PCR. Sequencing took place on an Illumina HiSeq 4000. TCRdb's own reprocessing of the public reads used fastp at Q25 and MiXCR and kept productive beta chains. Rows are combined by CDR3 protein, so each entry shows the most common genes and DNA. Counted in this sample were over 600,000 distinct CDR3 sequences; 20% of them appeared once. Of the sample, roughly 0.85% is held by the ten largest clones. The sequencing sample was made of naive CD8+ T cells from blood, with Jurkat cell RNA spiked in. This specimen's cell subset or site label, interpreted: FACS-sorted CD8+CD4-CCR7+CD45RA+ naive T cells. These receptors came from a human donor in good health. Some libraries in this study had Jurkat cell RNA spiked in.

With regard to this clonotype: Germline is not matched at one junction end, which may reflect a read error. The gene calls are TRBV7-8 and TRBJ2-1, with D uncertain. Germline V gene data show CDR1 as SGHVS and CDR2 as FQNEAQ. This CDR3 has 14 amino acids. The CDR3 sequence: CASSHKAPYNKQFF. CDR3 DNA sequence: TGTGCCAGCAGCCACAAGGCCCCTTACAATAAGCAGTTCTTC.

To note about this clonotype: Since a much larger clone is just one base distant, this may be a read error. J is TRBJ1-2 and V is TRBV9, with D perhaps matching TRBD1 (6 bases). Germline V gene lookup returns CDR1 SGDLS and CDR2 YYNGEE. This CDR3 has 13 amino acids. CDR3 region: CASSAESSSQGSF. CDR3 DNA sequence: TGTGCCAGCAGCGCTGAGTCCTCCTCACAGGGTAGTTTC.